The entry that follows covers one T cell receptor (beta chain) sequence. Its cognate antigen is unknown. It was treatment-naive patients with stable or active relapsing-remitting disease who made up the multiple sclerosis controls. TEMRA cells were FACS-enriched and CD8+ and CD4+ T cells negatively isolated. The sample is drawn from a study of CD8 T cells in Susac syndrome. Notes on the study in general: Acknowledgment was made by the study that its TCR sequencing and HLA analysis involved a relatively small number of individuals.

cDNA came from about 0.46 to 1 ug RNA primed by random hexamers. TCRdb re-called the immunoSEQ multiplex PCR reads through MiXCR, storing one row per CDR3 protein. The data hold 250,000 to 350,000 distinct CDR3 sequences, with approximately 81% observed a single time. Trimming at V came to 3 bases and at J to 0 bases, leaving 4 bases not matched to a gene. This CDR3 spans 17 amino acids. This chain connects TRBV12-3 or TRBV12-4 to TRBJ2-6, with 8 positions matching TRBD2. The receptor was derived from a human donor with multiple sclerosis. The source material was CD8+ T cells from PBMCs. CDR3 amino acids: CASSLVGTSSGANVLTF. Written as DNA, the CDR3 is TGTGCCAGCAGTTTGGTTGGGACTAGCTCTGGGGCCAACGTCCTGACTTTC.